This T cell receptor beta chain stems from a study of T cells in Graves' hyperthyroidism and ophthalmopathy. General observations from the study: Among thyroid clonotypes expanded above 0.001, most also appeared in blood.

Uncontrolled infections, other autoimmune diseases, pregnancy or lactation led to exclusion of patients. Amplification of TCR beta CDR3 regions was performed using RNA transcripts as template. TCR CDR3 regions were first amplified by RT-PCR with HTBI primers. TCRdb used MiXCR to reprocess the multiplex PCR reads, holding one entry per CDR3 protein. The data contain approximately 300,000 distinct CDR3 sequences, around 15% of them singletons. This clonotype was recorded many times. The antigen is unknown. The V end was cut by 3 bases, the J end by 4 bases, with 12 bases between. CDR1 and CDR2 from the germline V gene are SGHTA and FQGNSA. The CDR3 extends over 14 amino acids.

The sequence derives from a woman in her sixties with Graves' ophthalmopathy. The rearrangement uses TRBV7-2 and TRBJ1-1, with D possibly TRBD1 on 5 matching bases. The sequenced sample was blood. The CDR3 DNA reads as TGTGCCAGCAGCTTGTTCGGGGCGGGCACTGAAGCTTTCTTT. Protein sequence: CASSLFGAGTEAFF.